Below are 21 T cell receptor beta chains sequenced from a single sample in a study of regulatory T cells in long-lasting Graves disease. Noted time point: persistent/refractory GD, antithyroid drugs over 5 years with positive TRAb. The authors made the TCR library using RNA they extracted from PBMCs. Assembly of TCR beta libraries relied on iRepertoire HTBI primers together with Arm-PCR of CDR3 regions. TCRdb reanalysed the multiplex PCR reads using MiXCR and keeps one entry per CDR3 protein. Among about 470,000 distinct CDR3 sequences listed, 20% to 25% were seen once. Sequenced material: peripheral blood mononuclear cells (PBMCs), taken when the disease was refractory, from a patient treated with antithyroid drugs. The receptors stem from a female donor with Graves disease.

Ten or more counts support this clonotype. The chain employs TRBV2 and TRBJ1-2, with unresolved D. The germline V and J ends were trimmed by 1 base and 1 base, with 7 bases remaining between them. The CDR3 sequence is 14 residues long. Germline CDR1 and CDR2: SNHLY and FYNNEI. As DNA, the CDR3 is TGTGCCAGCAGTGAAGATATCAGTAACTATGGCTACACCTTC. Protein sequence: CASSEDISNYGYTF.

In its sample, this clonotype was seen many times. V gene TRBV27 combines with J gene TRBJ2-2; D ambiguous. CDR1 and CDR2 (germline): MNHEY, SMNVEV (reference sequence). The length of the CDR3 is 16 residues. V was clipped by 4 bases and J by 7 bases, with 19 bases between them. DNA of the CDR3: TGTGCCAGCAGTTCACGGACGACTTGGGCCGTCGGGGAGCTGTTTTTT. Translated: CASSSRTTWAVGELFF.

This clonotype showed up many times. V gene TRBV20-1 combines with J gene TRBJ1-1, with D possibly TRBD1 on 5 matching bases. The V end lost 1 base, the J end lost 5 bases, and 11 bases lay between the germline ends. CDR1 DFQATT and CDR2 SNEGSKA come from the germline V gene (reference sequence). This CDR3 has 13 amino acids. The CDR3 DNA reads as TGCAGTGCTAGAGTTCGGGGGTTAACTGAAGCTTTCTTT. Its translation: CSARVRGLTEAFF.

This clonotype was seen repeatedly, ten times or more. This rearrangement joins TRBV28 to TRBJ2-7, with TRBD2 matching over 15 bases. V was pared by 5 bases and J by 1 base, with 6 bases of the junction left unmatched. The CDR3 covers 17 residues. Germline values: CDR1 MDHEN, CDR2 SYDVKM. CDR3 nucleotides: TGTGCCAGCAGTGGACTAGCGGGAGGGCAGGGATCCTACGAGCAGTACTTC. The encoded protein is CASSGLAGGQGSYEQYF.

In its sample, this clonotype was seen a few times. The chain links TRBV12-3 or TRBV12-4 to TRBJ1-1; 9 positions match TRBD1. CDR3 length equals 15 residues. Trimming took 1 base from V and 1 from J; bases not matched to a gene: 1. The CDR3 loop is CASSLVQGANTEAFF. CDR3 nucleotides: TGTGCCAGCAGTTTAGTACAGGGGGCGAACACTGAAGCTTTCTTT.

This clonotype was detected ten times or more. The chain combines TRBV11-2 with TRBJ2-5, with D possibly TRBD2 on 5 matching bases. Germline assignment: CDR1 SGHAT and CDR2 FQNNGV. Trimming removed 5 bases at V and 7 bases at J, with 26 bases between. There are 17 residues in the CDR3. The CDR3 coding sequence is TGTGCCAGCAGCGCCTACTCGGGGATATTCAGAAGCGGGACCCAGTACTTC. This gives the protein CASSAYSGIFRSGTQYF.

V gene TRBV11-1 combines with J gene TRBJ2-5; TRBD2 aligns across 13 bases. The CDR3 extends over 15 amino acids. Germline V gene lookup returns CDR1 SGHAT and CDR2 FQDESV (reference sequence). The V segment lost 5 bases and the J segment 3 bases; nucleotides outside the gene matches: 3. The CDR3 sequence: CASSAGTSGEETQYF. CDR3 nucleotide sequence: TGTGCCAGCAGCGCCGGGACTAGCGGGGAAGAGACCCAGTACTTC.

This clonotype was detected only a few times. The chain has TRBV7-2 and TRBJ2-7, with TRBD2 matching over 8 bases. The CDR3 contains 15 residues. CDR1 is SGHTA, CDR2 FQGNSA, per germline. The trim removed 5 bases at V and 0 bases at J, leaving 6 bases unmatched. The CDR3 sequence is CASSLSGGSSYEQYF. The CDR3 nucleotides read TGTGCCAGCAGCCTGAGCGGGGGCTCCTCCTACGAGCAGTACTTC.

This chain uses TRBV10-3 with TRBJ1-1, with a possible D match to TRBD1 (6 bases). Germline V lookup: CDR1 ENHRY, CDR2 SYGVKD. Trimming pared 4 bases from V and 4 bases from J, leaving 16 bases between. The CDR3 is made up of 15 amino acids. CDR3 DNA: TGTGCCATCAGTGGGACAGAAGCTGTACTCACTGAAGCTTTCTTT. Amino acids: CAISGTEAVLTEAFF.

This clonotype was counted ten times or more. V and J are TRBV2 and TRBJ2-5; D unclear. Germline values: CDR1 SNHLY, CDR2 FYNNEI. CDR3 length equals 15 residues. V lost 5 bases, J lost 5 bases, and 18 bases lay in between. The CDR3 bases are TGTGCCAGCAGTTTGGGCAGCACCGGCGTTGAGACCCAGTACTTC. Translating it yields CASSLGSTGVETQYF.

This clonotype was seen once. A read error may explain this, as a much larger clone is one base away. This chain uses TRBV28 with TRBJ2-2; either TRBD1 or TRBD2 may fit D (5 bases each). Per the germline V gene, CDR1 is MDHEN and CDR2 is SYDVKM. The CDR3 extends over 16 amino acids. The V end was cut by 5 bases, the J end by 1 base, with 14 bases between. The CDR3 region is CASSPLRERNTGELFF. The CDR3 DNA follows: TGTGCCAGCAGTCCCCTCAGGGAGCGGAACACCGGGGAGCTGTTTTTT. Using reference TRBV28 and TRBJ2-2 for the parts outside the CDR3, the full variable domain is DVKVTQSSRYLVKRTGEKVFLECVQDMDHENMFWYRQDPGLGLRLIYFSYDVKMKEKGDIPEGYSVSREKKERFSLILESASTNQTSMYLCASSPLRERNTGELFFGEGSRLTVL.

On this clonotype itself: This may be a read error: a much more frequent sequence differs by one nucleotide. The rearrangement links TRBV6-2 or TRBV6-3 to TRBJ1-2; TRBD1 aligns across 9 bases. CDR1 is MNHEY and CDR2 is SVGEGT in the germline V gene. This CDR3 region has 13 residues. The CDR3 loop is CASSYGTGRGFTF. CDR3 nucleotides: TGTGCCAGCAGTTACGGGACAGGGAGAGGCTTCACCTTC.

The rearrangement joins TRBV5-1 to TRBJ1-4; D unclear. The V gene's germline CDR1 is SGHRS and CDR2 YFSETQ. V was cut by 1 base and J by 2 bases, with 9 bases left in between. CDR3 length: 15 amino acids. CDR3 DNA sequence: TGCGCCAGCAGCTTGACGGGTAGTACTAATGAAAAACTGTTTTTT. Translating gives CASSLTGSTNEKLFF.

This clonotype occurred many times. The CDR3, as DNA: TGCAGCGTTCCGAGATACGGGGGAAGTGGAGAAAAACTGTTTTTT. This gives the protein CSVPRYGGSGEKLFF. V usage is TRBV29-1 and J usage is TRBJ1-4, with D possibly being TRBD1 (5 bases). CDR1 and CDR2 (germline): SQVTM, ANQGSEA. The CDR3 consists of 15 residues. V was clipped by 5 bases and J by 8 bases, with 21 bases between them.

This clonotype appeared once. The genes are TRBV30 and TRBJ2-2, with D hard to call. With 6 bases removed from V and 8 bases from J, the gap between germline ends came to 13 bases. Looked up from germline, CDR1 is GTSNPN and CDR2 is SVGIG (reference sequence). CDR3 length: 12 residues. CDR3 loop: CACSNRAGELFF. CDR3 bases: TGTGCCTGTTCCAACCGGGCGGGGGAGCTGTTTTTT.

This chain uses TRBV3-1 with TRBJ2-2; D call uncertain. Per the germline V gene, CDR1 is LGHDT and CDR2 is YNNKEL (reference sequence). The CDR3 sequence is 17 residues long. With 3 bases removed from V and 1 base from J, the gap between germline ends came to 15 bases. In DNA, the CDR3 is TGTGCCAGCAGCCACCCGTGGAACGCACAGAACACCGGGGAGCTGTTTTTT. It codes for CASSHPWNAQNTGELFF.

This clonotype appeared a few times. The CDR3 spells CASSVSAGGGRTGELFF. In DNA, the CDR3 is TGTGCCAGCAGCGTTTCTGCAGGCGGGGGGCGTACCGGGGAGCTGTTTTTT. V usage is TRBV9 and J usage is TRBJ2-2; 8 nucleotides agree with TRBD2. The CDR3 runs to 17 residues. The germline CDR1 and CDR2 sequences are SGDLS and YYNGEE. The V segment lost 2 bases and the J segment 5 bases; nucleotides outside the gene matches: 11.

This clonotype appeared a few times. This could be a read error, since a much larger clone is one nucleotide away. Because the CDR3 is missing its conserved closing phenylalanine or tryptophan, this is likely a read error. The genes are TRBV28 and TRBJ1-1; tentatively, D is TRBD1 (5 bases). This CDR3 comprises 13 residues. Germline CDR1 is MDHEN and CDR2 is SYDVKM. V was trimmed by 5 bases and J by 6 bases, leaving 13 bases between them. CDR3 protein: CASSRGTAPEAFL. CDR3 DNA: TGTGCCAGCAGTAGAGGGACTGCGCCTGAAGCTTTCCTT.

V and J are TRBV28 and TRBJ2-1; D is possibly TRBD1 (5 bases). This CDR3 is built from 14 residues. The V gene's germline CDR1 is MDHEN and CDR2 SYDVKM. The V gene lost 4 bases and the J gene lost 1 base, with 8 bases spanning the gap. CDR3 residues: CASSYRPSYNEQFF. DNA of the CDR3: TGTGCCAGCAGTTACAGGCCGTCCTACAATGAGCAGTTCTTC.

This clonotype was recorded many times. This chain links TRBV28 with TRBJ2-5; D remains unclear. This CDR3 has 16 residues. The V and J ends lost 2 bases and 4 bases respectively, with 17 bases between them. From germline, CDR1 is MDHEN and CDR2 SYDVKM. The CDR3 loop is CASSLNPGSSVETQYF. Here the CDR3 DNA reads TGTGCCAGCAGTTTAAACCCCGGAAGCTCTGTAGAGACCCAGTACTTC. Using reference TRBV28 and TRBJ2-5 for the parts outside the CDR3, the full variable domain is DVKVTQSSRYLVKRTGEKVFLECVQDMDHENMFWYRQDPGLGLRLIYFSYDVKMKEKGDIPEGYSVSREKKERFSLILESASTNQTSMYLCASSLNPGSSVETQYFGPGTRLLVL.

V gene TRBV9 combines with J gene TRBJ2-5; 9 bases map to TRBD2. Germline V gene lookup returns CDR1 SGDLS and CDR2 YYNGEE. Trimming took 2 bases from V and 5 from J; bases not matched to a gene: 10. The CDR3 length is 16 residues. The CDR3: CASSVGIAGDGETQYF. CDR3 coding DNA: TGTGCCAGCAGCGTCGGAATAGCGGGAGACGGGGAGACCCAGTACTTC.